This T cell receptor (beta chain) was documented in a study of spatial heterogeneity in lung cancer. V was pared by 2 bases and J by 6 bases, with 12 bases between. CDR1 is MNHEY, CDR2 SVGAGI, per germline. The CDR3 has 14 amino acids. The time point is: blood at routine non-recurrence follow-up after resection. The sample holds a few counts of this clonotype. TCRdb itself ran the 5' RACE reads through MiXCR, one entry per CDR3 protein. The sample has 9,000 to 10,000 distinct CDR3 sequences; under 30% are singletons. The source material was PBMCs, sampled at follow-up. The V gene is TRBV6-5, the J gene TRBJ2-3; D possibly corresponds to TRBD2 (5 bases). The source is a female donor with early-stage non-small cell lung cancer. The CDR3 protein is CASSYERSGDTQYF. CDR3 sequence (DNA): TGTGCCAGCAGTTACGAGCGGTCGGGGGATACGCAGTATTTT.